These T cell receptor beta chains were read from a single sample in a study of blood T cell repertoires in COVID-19. The data were produced by immunoSEQ multiplex PCR, yet TCRdb's version contains in-frame clones alone and is incomplete. Of more than 50,000 clones in the sample, about 74% are singletons; the top ten hold over 25%. The sample was peripheral blood. These receptors all stem from a woman aged 80 or over with acute or convalescent COVID-19. Each CDR3 is given without its conserved first and last residue.

>TRBV29-1|TRBJ1-1
SGSGGAEAF
>TRBV28|TRBJ1-2
ASTKDGLYGYT
>TRBV28|TRBJ1-2
ASSPGELNPHGYT
>TRBV2|TRBJ1-2
ASNPSRNYGYT
>TRBV9|TRBJ2-1
ASSVEPTGGRAENEQF
>TRBV10-3|TRBJ1-2
AIKQGGPNYGYT
>TRBV5-3|TRBJ1-6
ARRGCLGQGGSPLH
>TRBV27|TRBJ1-5
ASSLFYGQPQH
>TRBV18|TRBJ2-3
ASSPPSRTDTQY
>TRBV14|TRBJ2-7
ASSPAGTNYEQY
>TRBV9|TRBJ2-4
ASSPRPQDRAIQY
>TRBV28|TRBJ1-3
ASSGNRVRDTIY
>TRBV6-6|TRBJ2-1
ASSYSRLYNEQF
>TRBV27|TRBJ1-1
ASSRLRPGQGSVTEAF
>TRBV19|TRBJ1-1
ASKRGTGYTEAF
>TRBV4-3|TRBJ2-2
ASSQGWGRSGELF
>TRBV9|TRBJ2-1
ASSVAGGLASPYNEQF
>TRBV9|TRBJ1-5
ASSADISNQPQH
>TRBV5-4|TRBJ2-1
ASSLGSGLYNEQF
>TRBV11-2|TRBJ2-1
ASSLDNRASEQF
>TRBV30|TRBJ1-5
AWSQGLGGRQPQH
>TRBV10-2|TRBJ2-1
ASSAGTTGGLNEQF
>TRBV7-9|TRBJ2-7
ASSPSGTKEQY
>TRBV10-3|TRBJ1-4
AISVGTGGEKLF
>TRBV11-2|TRBJ1-1
ASSSSGRDTEAF
>TRBV28|TRBJ2-7
ASSLSAGFFTYEQY
>TRBV19|TRBJ2-1
ASSNRLAGANEQF
>TRBV9|TRBJ1-4
ASSQGTVEIEKLF
>TRBV6-5|TRBJ1-6
ASSNSRTGRNSPLH
>TRBV5-1|TRBJ2-1
ASSSGNAGGMDEQF
>TRBV28|TRBJ1-1
ASTGGWIEAF
>TRBV27|TRBJ2-5
ASSGRVGETQY
>TRBV5-6|TRBJ2-7
ASSLDQGVGEQY
>TRBV12-1|TRBJ2-2
ASRYTDTKPRNTGELF
>TRBV5-1|TRBJ2-3
ASRLAGLRTDTQY
>TRBV9|TRBJ2-3
ASSVAQGLIGTDTQY
>TRBV28|TRBJ2-1
ASTSVPEWQF
>TRBV27|TRBJ2-7
ASSRGTSGSSYEQY
>TRBV30|TRBJ1-1
AWRLGGAGAEAF
>TRBV4-3|TRBJ2-5
ASSQDWAGASETQY
>TRBV7-8|TRBJ1-2
ASSLVRGSYT
>TRBV5-5|TRBJ1-6
ASSLGRGDSPLH
>TRBV7-9|TRBJ1-1
ASSLRQGNTEAF
>TRBV14|TRBJ2-2
ASSQVPYRTTGELF
>TRBV28|TRBJ2-7
ASSSLLGTSGRQNLYEQY
>TRBV28|TRBJ1-2
ASTKDRVIYGYT
>TRBV4-3|TRBJ2-2
ASSQTRGPPGELF
>TRBV28|TRBJ1-2
ASSSGGRDGYT
>TRBV5-5|TRBJ2-1
ASRYTTSGGYNEQF
>TRBV28|TRBJ2-5
ASSLVAGEAGETQY
>TRBV4-3|TRBJ2-2
ASSQEWIAGGFTGELF
>TRBV6-4|TRBJ2-1
ASSDVGTSGYNEQF
>TRBV7-2|TRBJ2-3
ASSADRGVGDTQY
>TRBV5-8|TRBJ1-6
ASSPGTGISYNSPLH